The present entry profiles one T cell receptor beta chain with its context. This CDR3 comprises 12 residues. Germline values: CDR1 SEHNR, CDR2 FQNEAQ (reference sequence). With 3 bases removed from V and 5 bases from J, the gap between germline ends came to 5 bases. This record belongs to a study of cytomegalovirus exposure and HLA in healthy donors. About the study: Prior work identified around 120 million unique TCR beta sequences in 190 million or so T cells.

This PCR relied on a set of 60 Vbeta primers and 13 Jbeta primers. Generated by immunoSEQ multiplex PCR, the TCRdb table keeps only in-frame clones and is missing some. The sample lists fewer than 140,000 clones, around 75% occurring once. V and J are TRBV7-9 and TRBJ1-5, with D uncertain. The sequence came from a man in his forties in good health and CMV-seronegative. The material sequenced was PBMCs. The CDR3 region is CASSFSDQPQHF. The CDR3 bases are TGTGCCAGCAGCTTTAGTGATCAGCCCCAGCATTTT.